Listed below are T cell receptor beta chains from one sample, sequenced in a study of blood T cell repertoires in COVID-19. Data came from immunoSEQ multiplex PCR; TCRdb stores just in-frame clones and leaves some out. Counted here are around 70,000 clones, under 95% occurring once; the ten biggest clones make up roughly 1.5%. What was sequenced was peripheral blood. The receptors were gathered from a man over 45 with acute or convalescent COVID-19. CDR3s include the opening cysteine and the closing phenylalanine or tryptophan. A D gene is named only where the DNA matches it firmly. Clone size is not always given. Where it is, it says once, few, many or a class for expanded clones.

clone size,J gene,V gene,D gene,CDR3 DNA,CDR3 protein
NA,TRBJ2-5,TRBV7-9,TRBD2,TGTGCCAGCAGCTTAGTCCCGGGACTAGCGGATTCGACCCAGTACTTC,CASSLVPGLADSTQYF
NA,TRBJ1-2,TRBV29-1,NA,TGCAGCGTGGCGGCAGGGGTGGGTGGCTACACCTTC,CSVAAGVGGYTF
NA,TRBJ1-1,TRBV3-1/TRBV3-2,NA,TGTGCCAGCAGCCAAGGGGCCGGCACTGAAGCTTTCTTT,CASSQGAGTEAFF
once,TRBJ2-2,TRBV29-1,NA,TGCAGCGTTGGTGGTGCGGTCTCCACCGGGGAGCTGTTTTTT,CSVGGAVSTGELFF
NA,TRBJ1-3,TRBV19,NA,TGTGCCAGTAGCCTCCGGGACATAGGAAACACCATATATTTT,CASSLRDIGNTIYF
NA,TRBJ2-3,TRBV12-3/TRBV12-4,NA,TGTGCCAGCAGTTTGTATACAGATACGCAGTATTTT,CASSLYTDTQYF
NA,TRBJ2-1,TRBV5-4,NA,TGTGCCAGCAGCTGGCCCGGACTTGGGGTCGATGAGCAGTTCTTC,CASSWPGLGVDEQFF
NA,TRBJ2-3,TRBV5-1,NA,TGCGCCAGCAGCCCCTGGGGCGATACGCAGTATTTT,CASSPWGDTQYF
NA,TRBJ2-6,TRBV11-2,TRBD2,TGTGCCAGCAGCTTAGCTCGGGAGGGAAGCTCTGGGGCCAACGTCCTGACTTTC,CASSLAREGSSGANVLTF
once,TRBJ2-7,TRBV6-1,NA,TGTGCCAGCAGTGAAGAGATCTCGACAGGCTCCTACGAGCAGTACTTC,CASSEEISTGSYEQYF
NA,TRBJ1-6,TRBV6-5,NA,TGTGCCAGCAGACCGGGTGGCGGAAATTCACCCCTCCACTTT,CASRPGGGNSPLHF
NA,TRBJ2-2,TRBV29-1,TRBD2,TGCAGCGGCCGTAGGGGCGGGAGCCGCACCGGGGAGCTGTTTTTT,CSGRRGGSRTGELFF
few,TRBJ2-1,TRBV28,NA,TGTGCCAGCACTCTAAGGTTTCAAGCGACCTACAATGAGCAGTTCTTC,CASTLRFQATYNEQFF
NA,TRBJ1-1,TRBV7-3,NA,TGTGCCAGCAGCCCGCGGGCAGGGGTGGTAACTGAAGCTTTCTTT,CASSPRAGVVTEAFF
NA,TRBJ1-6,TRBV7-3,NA,TGTGCCAGCAGCCAATTCCCGGAGGGTCCCCTCTATAATTCACCCCTCCACTTT,CASSQFPEGPLYNSPLHF
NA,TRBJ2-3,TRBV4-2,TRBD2,TGTGCCAGCAGCCAAGATCCGTATAGCGGGAGTTCAGATACGCAGTATTTT,CASSQDPYSGSSDTQYF
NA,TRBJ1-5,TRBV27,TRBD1,TGTGCCAGCCGAAGCGCGGAGGGGGCTTATAGCAATCAGCCCCAGCATTTT,CASRSAEGAYSNQPQHF
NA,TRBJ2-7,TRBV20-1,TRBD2,TGCAGTGCTAGTGGACTAGCGGGAGGGCCCTACGAGCAGTACTTC,CSASGLAGGPYEQYF
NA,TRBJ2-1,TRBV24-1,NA,TGTGCCACCAGTGACCCCGGTGCCCGCAGGCGTAAGAATGAGCAGTTCTTC,CATSDPGARRRKNEQFF
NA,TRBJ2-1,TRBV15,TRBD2,TGTGCCACCAGCAGAGGGACTAGCGGAGTCAATGAGCAGTTCTTC,CATSRGTSGVNEQFF
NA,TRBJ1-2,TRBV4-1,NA,TGCGCCAGCAGCCAAGTTAGTCCTTATGGCTACACCTTC,CASSQVSPYGYTF
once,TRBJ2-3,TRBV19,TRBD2,TGTGCCAGTAGGACTAGCGGAGGGGGCACAGATACGCAGTATTTT,CASRTSGGGTDTQYF
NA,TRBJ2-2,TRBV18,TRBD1,TGTGCCAGCTCCGGACAGGGCACCGGGGAGCTGTTTTTT,CASSGQGTGELFF
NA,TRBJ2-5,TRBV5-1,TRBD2,TGCGCCAGCAGCTTGCATGGCGGGAGGGGGCAAGAGACCCAGTACTTC,CASSLHGGRGQETQYF